The clone carrying this TCR beta chain is classed as medium-sized. Until they underwent thyroid surgery, no patient had received any treatment. These data are taken from a study of metastatic and nonmetastatic thyroid tumors. CDR3 size: 15 residues. V shed 2 bases, J shed 6 bases, and the junction held 10 bases outside the gene matches. From germline, CDR1 is DFQATT and CDR2 SNEGSKA (reference sequence). TCRdb re-called clones from the PCR reads using MiXCR. The sample lists about 16,000 clones; about 28% were seen once. V and J are TRBV20-1 and TRBJ1-5; TRBD1 aligns across 7 bases. Sequences were obtained from blood. The origin of this receptor is a female donor with papillary thyroid cancer or a benign thyroid nodule (not recorded which). Some clones in this sample may be carry-over from other donors' samples. CDR3 DNA sequence: TGCAGTGCTAGACCAGAGACAGGGAGTGGTCAGCCCCAGCATTTT. It specifies CSARPETGSGQPQHF.